This entry concerns a single TCR beta chain. This clone has just a few counts. The antigen it binds to is not known. No base qualities exist here, and no much larger clone lies one base off it. The High Capacity cDNA Reverse Transcription Kit was used to reverse transcribe all of the isolated RNA, meaning that expressed TCRB transcripts were what got sequenced. Deep immunoSEQ sequencing was applied to naive, central memory and regulatory T cell samples, giving an average of about 3.57 million total reads per sample. After sorted cells were lysed in RLT buffer, RNA was extracted with DNase-treated RNeasy Micro or Mini kits, with the choice depending on cell number. To prevent cross-contamination, each cell subset was processed individually, whereas patient and healthy donor samples were processed jointly. The immunoSEQ multiplex PCR was used to amplify TCRB sequences from cDNA, generating 87-bp fragments that spanned the CDR3 region. Sequencing of the amplicons was done on the Illumina HiSeq platform. On the authors' methods: PCR bias was computationally corrected using synthetic template baselines, reads within Hamming distance 2 were collapsed, and singletons that could not be merged were discarded. By aligning reads against IMGT, V, D and J genes, CDR3 length, and insertions or deletions at six rearrangement sites were assigned. Clonotype counts were normalized to sorted cell number within each subset before computing true diversity and Gini coefficients with the tcR R package. The overlap coefficient, calculated on TCRB nucleotide sequences, was used to quantify repertoire sharing. Out-of-frame TCRB sequences from naive cells were analyzed as a proxy for the pre-selection repertoire. TCRdb retrieved this table from immuneACCESS and kept in-frame rearrangements only. Not all clones are present; in checked studies, unresolved V genes account for under half, and no reason is known for the remainder. For V, J and clone size, that table is used; D and trimming come from the DNA. This sample comprises about half a million clones, 10% to 12% of them detected only once. The top ten constitute approximately 0.05% of the sample.

The record originates from a study of beta chain features in type 1 diabetes listed by TCRdb under 2018. For the wider study: Mean age, gender distribution, total cell number and subset yield did not differ between patients and healthy donors. A total of about 100,000,000 sorted cells were examined across all samples, and RNA yield correlated strongly with the number of cells per subset. Regulatory and stem cell-like memory subsets were isolated from only 8 patients and about eight healthy donors, whereas naive and central memory subsets came from all 30 or so donors. In the study, TCRB repertoires of sorted circulating CD4+ T cell subsets from recently diagnosed type 1 diabetes patients were compared with those of matched healthy donors.

From the germline V gene, CDR1 is SGHTA and CDR2 is FQGNSA. The CDR3 sequence holds 13 residues, the cysteine and phenylalanine included. The retained sequence is limited to the CDR3, 39 bases, with the frame set at the first base. Relative to germline, V is 2 bases shorter and J is 4 bases shorter, with 6 bases between their ends. The paper as a whole reports these results and caveats: Patients with type 1 diabetes made fewer insertions and deleted more nucleotides at VDJ recombination sites, implying thymic rearrangement abnormalities. Sequencing cDNA rather than genomic DNA could over-represent highly expressing activated cells, although activation and CD3 levels did not differ between groups. Because small numbers of individuals were included in the HLA sub-analyses, any influence of HLA type on TCRB rearrangement was left unresolved. Shorter templates might have been favored by PCR, but patient and control samples were amplified and corrected together, so both groups would have been affected equally by any skew. Naive, central memory and regulatory TCRB repertoires appeared to be more alike among patients than among healthy donors. A moderate but significant shortening of TCRB CDR3 length was observed in type 1 diabetes patients in all four CD4+ subsets.

Each donor gave one peripheral blood draw, roughly 120 mL on average, collected into heparinised tubes. A BD FACSAria II and a panel including CD45RO, CCR7, CD25, CD127, CD95 and CD27 were used to sort naive, central memory, regulatory and stem cell-like memory CD4+ T cells. All sorted populations exceeded 95% purity. PBMCs were isolated immediately by Lymphoprep density gradient centrifugation and stained directly without culture. To minimize batch effects, samples were stained and sorted in pairs, one healthy donor with one patient per experiment. This TCR was recovered from a woman between 18 and 29 years old in good health. The chain is encoded by TRBV7-2 joined to TRBJ2-1, and TRBD1 may be the D gene, going by 5 matching bases. Sequencing used naive CD4+ T cells from blood. What the cell subset or site label conveys for this sample: true naive CD4+ T cells. The DNA sequence is given as TGTGCCAGCAGCTTACAGGGTTACAATGAGCAGTTCTTC. The resulting protein is CASSLQGYNEQFF.